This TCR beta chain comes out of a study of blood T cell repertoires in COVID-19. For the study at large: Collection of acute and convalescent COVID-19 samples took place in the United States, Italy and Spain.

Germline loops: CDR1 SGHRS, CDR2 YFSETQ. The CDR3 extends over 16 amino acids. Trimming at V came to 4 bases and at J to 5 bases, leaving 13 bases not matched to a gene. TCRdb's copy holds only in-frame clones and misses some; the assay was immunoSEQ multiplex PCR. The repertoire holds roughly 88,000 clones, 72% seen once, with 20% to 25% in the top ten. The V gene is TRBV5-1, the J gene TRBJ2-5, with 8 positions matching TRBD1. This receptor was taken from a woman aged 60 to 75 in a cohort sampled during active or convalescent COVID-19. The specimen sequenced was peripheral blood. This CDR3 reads CASSDLRTGPWETQYF. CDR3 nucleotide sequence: TGCGCCAGCAGCGATCTCCGGACAGGGCCCTGGGAGACCCAGTACTTC. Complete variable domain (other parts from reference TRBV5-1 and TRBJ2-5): KAGVTQTPRYLIKTRGQQVTLSCSPISGHRSVSWYQQTPGQGLQFLFEYFSETQRNKGNFPGRFSGRQFSNSRSEMNVSTLELGDSALYLCASSDLRTGPWETQYFGPGTRLLVL.